This T cell receptor beta chain was documented in a study of shared clonotypes between healthy human individuals. General study findings and limits: Rarefaction demonstrated incomplete sorted-subset sequencing despite large depth.

CDR3 length equals 14 residues. V lost 4 bases and J 4 bases, leaving 10 bases between the germline ends. Germline CDR1 and CDR2: MDHEN and SYDVKM. Only in-frame clones appear in the TCRdb table, and some are missing; sequencing was by immunoSEQ multiplex PCR. This table holds 1.4 million to 1.5 million clones, around 97% found once. This clone appeared a single time. The target antigen is unknown. The clonotype was recovered from a man aged 30 to 39 in good health. The material sequenced was naive CD4+ T cells sorted from blood. As to subset: CD45RA+ positively selected. This chain links TRBV28 with TRBJ1-4; no firm D call. CDR3 nucleotide sequence: TGTGCCAGCAGTTCCGCACCCCTTAATGAAAAACTGTTTTTT. It is translated as CASSSAPLNEKLFF.